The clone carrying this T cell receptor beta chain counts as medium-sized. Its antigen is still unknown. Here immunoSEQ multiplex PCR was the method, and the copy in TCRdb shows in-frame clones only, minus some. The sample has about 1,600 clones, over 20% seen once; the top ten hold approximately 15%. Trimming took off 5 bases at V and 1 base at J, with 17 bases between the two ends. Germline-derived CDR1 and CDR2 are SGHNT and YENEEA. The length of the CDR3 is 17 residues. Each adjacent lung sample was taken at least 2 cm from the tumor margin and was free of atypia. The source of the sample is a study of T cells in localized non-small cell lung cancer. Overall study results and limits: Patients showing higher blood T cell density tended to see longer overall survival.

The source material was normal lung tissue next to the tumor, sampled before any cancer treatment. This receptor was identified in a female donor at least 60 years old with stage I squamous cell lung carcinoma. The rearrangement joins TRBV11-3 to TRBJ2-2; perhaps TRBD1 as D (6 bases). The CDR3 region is CASSIPSGAQNTGELFF. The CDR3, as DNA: TGTGCCAGCAGCATACCCTCAGGGGCTCAGAACACCGGGGAGCTGTTTTTT.